The clone carrying this T cell receptor (beta chain) was seen many times. TCR beta CDR3 region amplification was performed from RNA transcripts. During a first-round RT-PCR of the TCR CDR3, the HTBI primer set was used. TCRdb passed the multiplex PCR reads through MiXCR, listing each CDR3 protein once. Of about 290,000 distinct CDR3 sequences listed, less than 15% were seen once; the top ten hold approximately 8.6%. The data were obtained in a study of T cells in Graves' hyperthyroidism and ophthalmopathy. The CDR3 is 14 residues long. Germline V gene lookup returns CDR1 SNHLY and CDR2 FYNNEI. Between the trimmed V and J ends, which lost 7 bases and 5 bases, there was a span of 16 bases.

This TCR was sampled from a woman younger than 45 with Graves' hyperthyroidism that later progressed to Graves' ophthalmopathy. The gene calls are TRBV2 and TRBJ2-3, with D perhaps TRBD2 (6 bases). Specimen: blood. CDR3 protein: CASTPDGAGDTQYF. The DNA of the CDR3 is TGTGCCAGCACCCCGGACGGAGCGGGAGATACGCAGTATTTT.